This entry describes one TCR beta chain. As yet, its antigen is unknown. TCRdb recomputed calls from the 5' RACE reads with MiXCR, one row per CDR3 protein. The sample lists 800,000 to 900,000 distinct CDR3 sequences, 12% occurring once. The data are from a study of CD8 T cells in ankylosing spondylitis. Overall study results and limits: A motif in TCR beta, a set of several highly homologous variants, appeared characteristic of ankylosing spondylitis blood. Reportedly, significant enrichment of disease-linked clones occurred in matched ankylosing spondylitis synovial fluid.

With 0 bases clipped from V and 3 bases from J, the junction kept 3 bases outside the gene matches. CDR1 is SGHKS and CDR2 is YYEKEE in the germline V gene (reference sequence). The CDR3 loop spans 15 amino acids. The source is a male donor with ankylosing spondylitis. The material sequenced was blood, either unsorted or a sorted T cell fraction (not recorded which). The chain joins TRBV5-5 to TRBJ1-3, with 7 positions matching TRBD1. The CDR3 coding sequence is TGTGCCAGCAGCTTGGGACAGGGCCGTGGAAACACCATATATTTT. Translation gives CASSLGQGRGNTIYF.